A selection of T cell receptor beta chains follows, all from one sample in a study of CD8+ T cells in alopecia areata. Using immunoSEQ multiplex PCR, the repertoire was profiled, and TCRdb retains in-frame clones only, with some absent. The table includes approximately 7,000 clones, about 66% detected once. The sample here was skin, taken at week 0. The receptor source for this set is a human donor with alopecia areata. Both conserved end residues are part of each CDR3. D genes are given only for firm matches. Clone size is given for some rows only: seen once, a few or many times, or a class if the clone is expanded.

TRBJ1-2,NA,NA,TRBV6-1,13,TGTGCCACCTCACCGACAGTCAACTATGGCTACACCTTC,CATSPTVNYGYTF
TRBJ1-1,NA,NA,TRBV27,15,TGTGCCAGCAGTTTATTGAGCCGGGCACACACTGAAGCTTTCTTT,CASSLLSRAHTEAFF
TRBJ2-1,few,NA,TRBV7-3,15,TGTGCCAGCAGCCTTGGGACGGCTTTCTACAATGAGCAGTTCTTC,CASSLGTAFYNEQFF
TRBJ1-3,NA,NA,TRBV6-5,15,TGTGCCAGCAGTTACAGCGGACGCTCTGGAAACACCATATATTTT,CASSYSGRSGNTIYF
TRBJ2-1,few,TRBD2,TRBV6-1,15,TGTGCCAGCAGGGGCGAGGGACTAGGCACGAATGAGCAGTTCTTC,CASRGEGLGTNEQFF
TRBJ1-1,NA,TRBD1,TRBV6-5,14,TGTGCCAGCACCCCCCACGACAGGGACACTGAAGCTTTCTTT,CASTPHDRDTEAFF
TRBJ1-1,NA,TRBD1,TRBV11-2,15,TGTGCCAGCAGCTTAGGGGTGACAGGGTGGACTGAAGCTTTCTTT,CASSLGVTGWTEAFF
TRBJ2-1,NA,TRBD1,TRBV27,16,TGTGCCAGCAGTTCCCCCCGGGACAGGTATCAGGAGGAGCAGTTCTTC,CASSSPRDRYQEEQFF
TRBJ1-5,NA,NA,TRBV7-2,16,TGTGCCAGCAGCTTAGTTTTGCAGGGAGGAAACCAGCCCCAGCATTTT,CASSLVLQGGNQPQHF
TRBJ1-4,once,NA,TRBV15,17,NA,CATSRAKLRARNEKLFF
TRBJ1-2,once,NA,TRBV6-1,16,TGTGCCAGCAGTGAAATTCCTTTAACAGGGATCGATGGCTACACCTTC,CASSEIPLTGIDGYTF
TRBJ2-2,few,NA,TRBV4-3,16,TGCGCCAGCAGCGATTGGGGTAAACCGAACACCGGGGAGCTGTTTTTT,CASSDWGKPNTGELFF
TRBJ1-1,NA,TRBD1,TRBV18,14,TGTGCCAGCTCACCGACAGGGGGCGTCACTGAAGCTTTCTTT,CASSPTGGVTEAFF
TRBJ1-6,once,NA,TRBV6-6,14,TGTGCCAGCAGTTACCCCTTAGATAATTCACCCCTCCACTTT,CASSYPLDNSPLHF
TRBJ1-6,NA,NA,TRBV7-8,14,TGTGCCAGCAGCCCCCGGGGGGGGAATTCACCCCTCCACTTT,CASSPRGGNSPLHF
TRBJ2-4,NA,TRBD2,TRBV6-1,21,TGTGCCAGCAGTGAAAGAGTACCTCGGCTAGCGGGGGGTGGGTCCAAAAACATTCAGTACTTC,CASSERVPRLAGGGSKNIQYF
TRBJ1-3,few,NA,TRBV21-1,14,TGTGCCAGCAGCCTAAAAGGGCATGGGAACACCATATATTTT,CASSLKGHGNTIYF
TRBJ1-2,NA,NA,TRBV5-4,15,TGTGCCAGCAGCTCGGCGGACAGCGCTAACTATGGCTACACCTTC,CASSSADSANYGYTF
TRBJ2-7,NA,TRBD1,TRBV7-2,14,TGTGCCAGCAGCTCTCGACAGGGCTCCTACGAGCAGTACTTC,CASSSRQGSYEQYF
TRBJ2-7,once,NA,TRBV19,15,TGTGCCAGTAGTAGGATCGACAGACAACCCTACGAGCAGTACTTC,CASSRIDRQPYEQYF
TRBJ1-2,NA,TRBD1,TRBV13,14,TGTGCCAGCAGCTTAGGGGGACAGACCTATGGCTACACCTTC,CASSLGGQTYGYTF
TRBJ2-1,NA,NA,TRBV4-1,15,TGCGCCAGCAGCCAAGGACCCACGGTTATGCATGAGCAGTTCTTC,CASSQGPTVMHEQFF
TRBJ1-6,NA,NA,TRBV10-3,16,TGTGCCATCAGTGAGTCCGGGAGCTCCTATAATTCACCCCTCCACTTT,CAISESGSSYNSPLHF
TRBJ1-1,NA,NA,TRBV6-5,15,TGTGCCAGCAGTAGGGGGTCCACTATGAACACTGAAGCTTTCTTT,CASSRGSTMNTEAFF
TRBJ2-7,NA,NA,TRBV7-8,17,TGTGCCAGCAGCTTATCCACCAGGGGATTTTTTAGCTACGAGCAGTACTTC,CASSLSTRGFFSYEQYF
TRBJ1-3,NA,NA,TRBV5-6,15,TGTGCCAGCAGCTACCGATTTGCGGGGGGGAACACCATATATTTT,CASSYRFAGGNTIYF
TRBJ2-7,few,TRBD2,TRBV5-1,14,TGCGCCAGCAGCTTGGTAGCGGGATCCGTCGAGCAGTACTTC,CASSLVAGSVEQYF
TRBJ1-2,once,TRBD1,TRBV6-5,14,TGTGCCAGCAGTACCCCGGGACAGCGCTATGGCTACACCTTC,CASSTPGQRYGYTF
TRBJ2-2,NA,TRBD1,TRBV6-5,13,TGTGCCAGCACCAGGGGGCATACCGGGGAGCTGTTTTTT,CASTRGHTGELFF
TRBJ1-2,NA,NA,TRBV6-5,13,TGTGCCAGCAGTTACAGGCCGCTCTATGGCTACACCTTC,CASSYRPLYGYTF
TRBJ2-5,NA,NA,TRBV11-2,15,TGTGCCAGCAGCTTGCCCTATCGGGTCCAAGAGACCCAGTACTTC,CASSLPYRVQETQYF
TRBJ2-3,NA,TRBD2,TRBV6-1,15,TGTGCCAGCAGTGAAGCAGCGGGGGGCACAGATACGCAGTATTTT,CASSEAAGGTDTQYF
TRBJ2-5,NA,NA,TRBV6-6,14,TGTGCCAGCAGTTACTCAGGGACTGGGGAGACCCAGTACTTC,CASSYSGTGETQYF
TRBJ1-2,NA,NA,TRBV9,14,TGTGCCAGCAGCCCTCGGAGGGATGCCTATGGCTACACCTTC,CASSPRRDAYGYTF
TRBJ1-2,few,NA,TRBV9,13,TGTGCCAGCAGCGGTCCCAGAGGGGACGGCTACACCTTC,CASSGPRGDGYTF
TRBJ2-1,NA,TRBD2,TRBV6-1,16,TGTGCCAGCAGTGAACAGAGCGGGGGAACCTTCAATGAGCAGTTCTTC,CASSEQSGGTFNEQFF